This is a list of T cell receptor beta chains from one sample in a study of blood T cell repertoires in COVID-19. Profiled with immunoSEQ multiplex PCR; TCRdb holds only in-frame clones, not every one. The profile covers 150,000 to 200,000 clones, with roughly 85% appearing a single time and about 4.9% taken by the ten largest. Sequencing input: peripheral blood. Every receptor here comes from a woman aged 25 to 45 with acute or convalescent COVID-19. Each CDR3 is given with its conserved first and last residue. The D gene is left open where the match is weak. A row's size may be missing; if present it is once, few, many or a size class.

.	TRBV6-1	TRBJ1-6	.	CASSEWTLNSPLHF	TGTGCCAGCAGTGAATGGACACTTAATTCACCCCTCCACTTT
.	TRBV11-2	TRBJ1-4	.	CASSLGSRREKLFF	TGTGCCAGCAGCTTAGGGTCGCGCAGGGAAAAACTGTTTTTT
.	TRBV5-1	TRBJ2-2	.	CASSLNVLAAGPGELFF	TGCGCCAGCAGCTTAAATGTGCTAGCCGCTGGGCCCGGGGAGCTGTTTTTT
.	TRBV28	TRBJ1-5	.	CASSPGGDNQPQHF	TGTGCCAGCAGCCCCGGAGGGGACAATCAGCCCCAGCATTTT
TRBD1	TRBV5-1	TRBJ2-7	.	CASRPEGASSYEQYF	TGCGCCAGCAGACCAGAGGGGGCAAGCTCCTACGAGCAGTACTTC
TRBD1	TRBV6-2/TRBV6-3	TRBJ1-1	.	CASSYMRQGAGNTEAFF	TGTGCCAGCAGTTACATGCGACAGGGGGCGGGGAACACTGAAGCTTTCTTT
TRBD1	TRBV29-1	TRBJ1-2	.	CSASLGQDYGYTF	TGCAGCGCCTCTTTGGGACAGGACTATGGCTACACCTTC
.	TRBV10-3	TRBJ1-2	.	CAGGASNYGYTF	TGTGCGGGGGGGGCCTCTAACTATGGCTACACCTTC
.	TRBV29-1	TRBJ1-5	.	CSVLDSSNQPQHF	TGCAGCGTCCTGGACAGCAGCAATCAGCCCCAGCATTTT
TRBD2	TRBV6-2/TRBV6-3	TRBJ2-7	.	CASSYSRTSGYEQYF	TGTGCCAGCAGTTACTCCCGGACTAGCGGCTACGAGCAGTACTTC
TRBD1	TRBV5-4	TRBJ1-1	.	CASSLGQGGLTEAFF	TGTGCCAGCAGCCTGGGACAGGGGGGACTCACTGAAGCTTTCTTT
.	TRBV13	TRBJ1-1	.	CASSGHRVQAFF	TGTGCCAGCAGCGGACACAGGGTACAAGCTTTCTTT
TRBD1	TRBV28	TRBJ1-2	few	CASIKQGIYGYTF	TGTGCCAGCATTAAACAGGGGATCTATGGCTACACCTTC
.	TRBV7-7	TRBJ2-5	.	CASSLRGGAGRETQYF	TGTGCCAGCAGCTTAAGGGGGGGAGCAGGGAGAGAGACCCAGTACTTC
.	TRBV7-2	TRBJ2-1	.	CASSSGSYNEQFF	TGTGCCAGCAGTAGCGGCTCCTACAATGAGCAGTTCTTC
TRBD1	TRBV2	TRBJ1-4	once	CASSVRTGNEKLFF	TGTGCCAGCAGTGTGCGGACAGGGAATGAAAAACTGTTTTTT
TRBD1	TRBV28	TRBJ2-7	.	CASSSPTGTGVYEQYF	TGTGCCAGCAGTTCCCCCACCGGGACAGGGGTCTACGAGCAGTACTTC
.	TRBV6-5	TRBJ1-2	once	CASSYQGSPNYGYTF	TGTGCCAGCAGTTACCAGGGCAGCCCTAACTATGGCTACACCTTC
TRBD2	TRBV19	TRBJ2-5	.	CASRLTSGGKTQYF	TGTGCCAGTAGGTTGACTAGCGGGGGTAAGACCCAGTACTTC
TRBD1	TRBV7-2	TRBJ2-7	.	CASSYRGQSYEQYF	TGTGCCAGCAGCTACCGGGGACAGTCCTACGAGCAGTACTTC
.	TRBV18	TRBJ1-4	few	CASSPQARNEKLFF	TGTGCCAGCTCACCACAGGCGCGGAATGAAAAACTGTTTTTT
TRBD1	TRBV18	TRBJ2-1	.	CASSPTGGIYNEQFF	TGTGCCAGCTCACCGACAGGGGGTATATACAATGAGCAGTTCTTC
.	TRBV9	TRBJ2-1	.	CASSAPVGRPLFF	TGTGCCAGCAGCGCGCCCGTGGGCCGACCTTTGTTCTTC
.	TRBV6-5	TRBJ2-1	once	CASSYSPSYNEQFF	TGTGCCAGCAGTTACTCTCCTAGCTACAATGAGCAGTTCTTC
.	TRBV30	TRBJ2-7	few	CALSGVAPLSYEQYF	TGTGCCTTGTCAGGGGTGGCCCCCCTCTCCTACGAGCAGTACTTC
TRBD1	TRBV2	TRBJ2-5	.	CASRATGGETQYF	TGTGCCAGCAGGGCCACAGGGGGGGAGACCCAGTACTTC
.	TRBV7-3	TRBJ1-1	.	CASSQTGGGNTEAFF	TGTGCCAGCAGCCAAACGGGAGGTGGGAACACTGAAGCTTTCTTT
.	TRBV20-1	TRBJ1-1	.	CSASALSEAFF	TGCAGTGCCAGTGCCCTCTCTGAAGCTTTCTTT
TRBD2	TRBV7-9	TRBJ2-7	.	CASSQGLAGEHF	TGTGCCAGCAGCCAAGGACTAGCGGGGGAGCACTTC
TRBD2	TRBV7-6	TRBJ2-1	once	CASSYRLALDEQFF	TGTGCCAGCAGCTATAGACTAGCGTTAGATGAGCAGTTCTTC
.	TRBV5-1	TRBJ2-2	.	CASSPRGNTGELFF	TGCGCCAGCAGCCCCCGGGGGAACACCGGGGAGCTGTTTTTT
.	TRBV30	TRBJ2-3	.	CAWNSGVSVGDTQYF	TGTGCCTGGAATTCGGGGGTTTCGGTCGGGGATACGCAGTATTTT
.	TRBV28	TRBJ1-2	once	CASSYPGVYGYTF	TGTGCCAGCAGTTACCCAGGGGTCTATGGCTACACCTTC
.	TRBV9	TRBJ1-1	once	CASSVDSTGLGTEAFF	TGTGCCAGCAGCGTAGATAGTACGGGATTAGGAACTGAAGCTTTCTTT
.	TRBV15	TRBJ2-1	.	CATSRDLRAGRNNEQFF	TGTGCCACCAGCAGAGATTTAAGGGCAGGGCGGAACAATGAGCAGTTCTTC
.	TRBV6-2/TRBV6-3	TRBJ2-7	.	CASSYGAGRGRFAYEQYF	TGTGCCAGCAGTTACGGAGCGGGTCGGGGCCGTTTCGCCTACGAGCAGTACTTC
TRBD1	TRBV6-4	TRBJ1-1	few	CASSDGTENTEAFF	TGTGCCAGCAGTGACGGGACAGAGAACACTGAAGCTTTCTTT
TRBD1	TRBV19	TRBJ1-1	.	CASIPGTANTEAFF	TGTGCCAGTATCCCCGGGACAGCGAACACTGAAGCTTTCTTT
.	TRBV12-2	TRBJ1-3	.	CASRSKKSGTGGNTIYF	TGTGCAAGTCGCTCCAAAAAGTCCGGGACAGGGGGAAACACCATATATTTT
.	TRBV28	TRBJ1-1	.	CASSPPGFQSGTEAFF	TGTGCCAGCAGTCCACCAGGGTTCCAGTCTGGCACTGAAGCTTTCTTT
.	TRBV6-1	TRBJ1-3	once	CASSEQDGGRSGNTIYF	TGTGCCAGCAGTGAACAGGACGGAGGGCGCTCTGGAAACACCATATATTTT
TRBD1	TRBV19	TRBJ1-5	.	CASSIGQGPHQPQHF	TGTGCCAGTAGTATAGGACAGGGTCCCCATCAGCCCCAGCATTTT
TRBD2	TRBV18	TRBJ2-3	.	CASSPPSGYTDTQYF	TGTGCCAGCTCACCGCCTAGCGGATACACAGATACGCAGTATTTT
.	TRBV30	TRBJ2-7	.	CAWSVLQGYEQYF	TGTGCCTGGAGTGTATTACAGGGTTACGAGCAGTACTTC
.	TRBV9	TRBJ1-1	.	CASSPGRPRPDSEAFF	TGTGCCAGCAGCCCTGGCAGGCCCCGTCCGGACAGTGAAGCTTTCTTT
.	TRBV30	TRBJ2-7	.	CAWSPESAYEQYF	TGTGCCTGGAGCCCGGAGTCCGCCTACGAGCAGTACTTC
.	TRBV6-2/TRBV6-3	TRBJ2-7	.	CASSPLRPAGGEQYF	TGTGCCAGCAGTCCACTCCGTCCCGCAGGTGGGGAGCAGTACTTC
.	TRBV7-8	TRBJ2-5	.	CASSSQGSRETQYF	TGTGCCAGCAGCTCCCAGGGGTCAAGGGAGACCCAGTACTTC
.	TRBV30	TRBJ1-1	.	CAWESLNTEAFF	TGTGCCTGGGAGAGTCTGAACACTGAAGCTTTCTTT
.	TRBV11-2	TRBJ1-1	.	CASSSAGGGRLLNTEAFF	TGTGCCAGCAGCTCCGCGGGGGGGGGAAGGCTACTGAACACTGAAGCTTTCTTT
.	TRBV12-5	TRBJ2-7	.	CASAWDITYEQYF	TGTGCTAGTGCCTGGGACATAACCTACGAGCAGTACTTC
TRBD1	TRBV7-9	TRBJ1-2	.	CASSGGQGYTF	TGTGCCAGCAGCGGGGGACAGGGCTACACCTTC
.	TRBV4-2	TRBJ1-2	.	CASSTQSGNGYTF	TGTGCCAGCAGTACACAGTCAGGGAATGGCTACACCTTC
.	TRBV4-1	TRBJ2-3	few	CASSQDQGEFTDTQYF	TGCGCCAGCAGCCAAGATCAAGGGGAATTCACAGATACGCAGTATTTT
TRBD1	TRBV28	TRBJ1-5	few	CAILTDRGNQPQHF	TGTGCCATTTTGACGGACAGGGGCAATCAGCCCCAGCATTTT
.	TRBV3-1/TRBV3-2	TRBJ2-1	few	CASRIKGNEQFF	TGTGCCAGCAGAATTAAGGGGAATGAGCAGTTCTTC
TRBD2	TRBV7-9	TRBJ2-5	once	CASSLDRTSGKLETQYF	TGTGCCAGCAGCTTAGACAGGACTAGCGGGAAGCTGGAGACCCAGTACTTC
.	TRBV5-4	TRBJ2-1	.	CASSFQNEQFF	TGTGCCAGCAGCTTTCAGAATGAGCAGTTCTTC
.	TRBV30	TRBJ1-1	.	CAWSVEGRGDTEAFF	TGTGCCTGGAGTGTAGAGGGGAGGGGGGACACTGAAGCTTTCTTT